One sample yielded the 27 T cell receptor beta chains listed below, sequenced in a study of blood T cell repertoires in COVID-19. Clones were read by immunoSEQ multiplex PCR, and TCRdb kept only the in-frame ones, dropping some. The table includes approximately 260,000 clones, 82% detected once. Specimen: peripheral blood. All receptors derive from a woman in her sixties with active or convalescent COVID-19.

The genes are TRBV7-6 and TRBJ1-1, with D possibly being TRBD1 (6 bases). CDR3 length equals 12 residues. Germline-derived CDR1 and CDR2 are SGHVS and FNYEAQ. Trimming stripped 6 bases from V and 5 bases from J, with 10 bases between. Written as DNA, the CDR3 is TGTGCCAGCAGTTCCGGACAGACTGAAGCTTTCTTT. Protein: CASSSGQTEAFF.

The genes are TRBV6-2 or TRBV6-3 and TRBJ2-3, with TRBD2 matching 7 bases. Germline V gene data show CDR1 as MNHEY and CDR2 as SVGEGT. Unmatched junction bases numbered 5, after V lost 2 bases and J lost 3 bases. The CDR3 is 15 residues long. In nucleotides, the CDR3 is TGTGCCAGCAGTTACGACGGGGGGAGGACAGATACGCAGTATTTT. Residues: CASSYDGGRTDTQYF.

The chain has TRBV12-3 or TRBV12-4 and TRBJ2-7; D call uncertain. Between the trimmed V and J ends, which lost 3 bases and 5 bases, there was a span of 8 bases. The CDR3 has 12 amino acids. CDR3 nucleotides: TGTGCCAGCAGTTTCCGAGAACACGAGCAGTACTTC. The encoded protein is CASSFREHEQYF.

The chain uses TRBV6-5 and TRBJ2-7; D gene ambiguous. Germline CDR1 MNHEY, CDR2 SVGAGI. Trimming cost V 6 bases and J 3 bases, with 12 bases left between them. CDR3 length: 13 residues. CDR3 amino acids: CASSEAESYEQYF. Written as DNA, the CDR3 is TGTGCCAGCAGCGAGGCGGAGAGCTACGAGCAGTACTTC.

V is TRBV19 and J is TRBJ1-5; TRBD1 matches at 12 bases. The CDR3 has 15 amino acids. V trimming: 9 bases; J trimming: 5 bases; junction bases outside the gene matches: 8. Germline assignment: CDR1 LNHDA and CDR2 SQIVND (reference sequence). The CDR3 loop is CASLSGTGGDQPQHF. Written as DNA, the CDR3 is TGTGCCAGCCTATCGGGGACAGGGGGCGATCAGCCCCAGCATTTT.

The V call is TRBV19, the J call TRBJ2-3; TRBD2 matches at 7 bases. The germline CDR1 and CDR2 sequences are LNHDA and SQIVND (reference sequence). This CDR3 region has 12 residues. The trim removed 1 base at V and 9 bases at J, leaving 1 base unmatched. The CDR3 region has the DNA TGTGCCAGTAGTATAGGGGGGGGGACGCAGTATTTT. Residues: CASSIGGGTQYF.

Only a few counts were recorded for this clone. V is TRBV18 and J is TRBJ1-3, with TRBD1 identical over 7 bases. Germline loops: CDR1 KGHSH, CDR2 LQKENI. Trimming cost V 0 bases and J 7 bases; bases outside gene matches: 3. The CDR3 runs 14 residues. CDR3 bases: TGTGCCAGCTCACCACCGGGACAGAAGAACACCATATATTTT. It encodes CASSPPGQKNTIYF.

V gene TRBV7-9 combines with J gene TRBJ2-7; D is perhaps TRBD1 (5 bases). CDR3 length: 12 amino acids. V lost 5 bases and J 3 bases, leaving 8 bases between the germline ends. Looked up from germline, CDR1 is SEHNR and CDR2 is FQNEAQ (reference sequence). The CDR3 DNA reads TGTGCCAGCAGCCCAGGGTACTACGAGCAGTACTTC. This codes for CASSPGYYEQYF.

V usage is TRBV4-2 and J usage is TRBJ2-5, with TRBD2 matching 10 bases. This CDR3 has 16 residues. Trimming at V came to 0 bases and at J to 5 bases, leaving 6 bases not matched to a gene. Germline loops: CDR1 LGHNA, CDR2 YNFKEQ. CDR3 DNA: TGTGCCAGCAGCCAAGATTGGCTAGCGGGGGTGGAGACCCAGTACTTC. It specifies CASSQDWLAGVETQYF.

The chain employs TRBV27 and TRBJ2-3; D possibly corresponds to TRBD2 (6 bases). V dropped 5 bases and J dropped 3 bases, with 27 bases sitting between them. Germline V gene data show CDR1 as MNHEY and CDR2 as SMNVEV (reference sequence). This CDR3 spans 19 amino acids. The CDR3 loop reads CASSPTPIRDAGGTDTQYF. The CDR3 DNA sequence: TGTGCCAGCAGTCCGACCCCCATCCGGGACGCCGGAGGGACAGATACGCAGTATTTT.

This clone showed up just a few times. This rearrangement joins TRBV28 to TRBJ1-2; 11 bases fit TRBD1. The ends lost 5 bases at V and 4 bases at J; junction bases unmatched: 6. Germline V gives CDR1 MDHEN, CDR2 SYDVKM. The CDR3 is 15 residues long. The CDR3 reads CASSISGQGAYGYTF. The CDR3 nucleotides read TGTGCCAGCAGTATCTCTGGACAGGGGGCCTATGGCTACACCTTC.

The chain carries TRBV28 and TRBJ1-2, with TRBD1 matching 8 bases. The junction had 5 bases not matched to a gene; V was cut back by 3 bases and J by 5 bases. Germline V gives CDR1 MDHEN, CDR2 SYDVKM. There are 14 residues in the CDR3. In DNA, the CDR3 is TGTGCCAGCAGTTTGGGGGACAGGCCGTATGGCTACACCTTC. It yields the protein CASSLGDRPYGYTF.

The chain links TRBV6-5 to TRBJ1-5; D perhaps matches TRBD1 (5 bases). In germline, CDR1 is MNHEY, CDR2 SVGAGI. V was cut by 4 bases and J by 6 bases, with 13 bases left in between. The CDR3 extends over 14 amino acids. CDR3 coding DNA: TGTGCCAGCAGTTTTAAGGGGCCCGGTCAGCCCCAGCATTTT. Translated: CASSFKGPGQPQHF.

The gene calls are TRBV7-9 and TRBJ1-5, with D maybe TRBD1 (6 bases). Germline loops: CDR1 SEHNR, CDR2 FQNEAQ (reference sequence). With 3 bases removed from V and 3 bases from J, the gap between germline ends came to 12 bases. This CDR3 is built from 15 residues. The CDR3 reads CASSLGGAHNQPQHF. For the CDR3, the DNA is TGTGCCAGCAGCTTGGGGGGGGCCCACAATCAGCCCCAGCATTTT.

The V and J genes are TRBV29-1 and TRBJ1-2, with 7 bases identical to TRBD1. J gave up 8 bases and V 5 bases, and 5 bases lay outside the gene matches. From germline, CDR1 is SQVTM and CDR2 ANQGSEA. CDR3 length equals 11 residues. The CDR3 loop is CSVRGGGGYTF. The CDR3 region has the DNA TGCAGCGTTCGAGGGGGCGGGGGCTACACCTTC. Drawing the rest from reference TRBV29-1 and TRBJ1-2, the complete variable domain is SAVISQKPSRDICQRGTSLTIQCQVDSQVTMMFWYRQQPGQSLTLIATANQGSEATYESGFVIDKFPISRPNLTFSTLTVSNMSPEDSSIYLCSVRGGGGYTFGSGTRLTVV.

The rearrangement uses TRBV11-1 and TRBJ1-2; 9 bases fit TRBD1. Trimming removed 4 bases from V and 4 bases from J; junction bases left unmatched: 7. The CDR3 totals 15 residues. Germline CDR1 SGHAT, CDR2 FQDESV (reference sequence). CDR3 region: CASSSTGTGIYGYTF. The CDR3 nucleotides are TGTGCCAGCAGCTCAACCGGGACAGGGATCTATGGCTACACCTTC.

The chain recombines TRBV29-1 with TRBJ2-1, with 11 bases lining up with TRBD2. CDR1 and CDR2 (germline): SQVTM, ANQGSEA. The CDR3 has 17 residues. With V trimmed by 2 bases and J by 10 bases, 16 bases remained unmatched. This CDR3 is CSVEYRLAGGRGMEQFF. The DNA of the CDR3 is TGCAGCGTTGAATATCGGCTAGCGGGGGGACGCGGAATGGAGCAGTTCTTC.

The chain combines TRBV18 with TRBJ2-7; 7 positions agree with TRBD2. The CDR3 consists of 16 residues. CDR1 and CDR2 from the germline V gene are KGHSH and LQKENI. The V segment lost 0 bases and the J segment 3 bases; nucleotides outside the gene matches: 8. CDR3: CASSPPFGGGDYEQYF. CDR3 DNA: TGTGCCAGCTCACCACCCTTTGGCGGGGGTGACTACGAGCAGTACTTC.

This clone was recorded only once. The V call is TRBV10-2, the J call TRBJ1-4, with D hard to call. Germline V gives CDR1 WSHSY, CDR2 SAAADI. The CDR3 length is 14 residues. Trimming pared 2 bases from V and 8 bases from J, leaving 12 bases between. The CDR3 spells CASSEDRWREKLFF. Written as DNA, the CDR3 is TGCGCCAGCAGTGAGGACCGCTGGCGGGAAAAACTGTTTTTT.

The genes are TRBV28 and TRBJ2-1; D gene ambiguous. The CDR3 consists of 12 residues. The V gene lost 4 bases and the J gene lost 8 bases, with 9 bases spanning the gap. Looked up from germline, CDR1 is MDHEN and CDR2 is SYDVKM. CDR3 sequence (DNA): TGTGCCAGCAGTTCCCGCCCGGATGAGCAGTTCTTC. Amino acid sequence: CASSSRPDEQFF. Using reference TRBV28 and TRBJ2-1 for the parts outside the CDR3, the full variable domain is DVKVTQSSRYLVKRTGEKVFLECVQDMDHENMFWYRQDPGLGLRLIYFSYDVKMKEKGDIPEGYSVSREKKERFSLILESASTNQTSMYLCASSSRPDEQFFGPGTRLTVL.

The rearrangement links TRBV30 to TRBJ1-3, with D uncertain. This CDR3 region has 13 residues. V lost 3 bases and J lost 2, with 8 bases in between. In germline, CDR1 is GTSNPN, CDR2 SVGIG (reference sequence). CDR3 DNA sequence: TGTGCCTGGAGCCCAGGTCCTGGAAACACCATATATTTT. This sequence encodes CAWSPGPGNTIYF.

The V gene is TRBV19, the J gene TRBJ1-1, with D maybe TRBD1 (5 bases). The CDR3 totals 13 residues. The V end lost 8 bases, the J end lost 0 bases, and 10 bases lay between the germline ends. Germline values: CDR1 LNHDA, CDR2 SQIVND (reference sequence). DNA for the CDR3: TGTGCCAGTGCGGGACGGATGAACACTGAAGCTTTCTTT. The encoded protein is CASAGRMNTEAFF.

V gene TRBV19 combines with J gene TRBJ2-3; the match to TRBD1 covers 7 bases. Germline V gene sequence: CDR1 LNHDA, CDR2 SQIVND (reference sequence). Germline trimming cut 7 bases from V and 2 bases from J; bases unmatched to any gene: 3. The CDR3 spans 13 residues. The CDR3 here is CASKDRSTDTQYF. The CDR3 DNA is TGTGCCAGTAAGGACAGGTCCACAGATACGCAGTATTTT.

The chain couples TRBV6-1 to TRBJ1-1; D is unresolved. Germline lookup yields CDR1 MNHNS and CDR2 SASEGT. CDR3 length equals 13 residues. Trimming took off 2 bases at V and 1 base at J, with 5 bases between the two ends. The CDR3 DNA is TGTGCCAGCAGTGAACACTCGAACACTGAAGCTTTCTTT. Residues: CASSEHSNTEAFF.

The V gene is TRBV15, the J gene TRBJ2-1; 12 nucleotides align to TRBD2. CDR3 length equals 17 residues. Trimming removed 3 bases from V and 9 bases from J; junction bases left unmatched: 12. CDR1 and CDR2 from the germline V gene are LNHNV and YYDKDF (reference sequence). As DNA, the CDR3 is TGTGCCACCAGCAGGTCCCCAGCTAGCGGGGGGGCCACTGAGCAGTTCTTC. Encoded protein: CATSRSPASGGATEQFF.

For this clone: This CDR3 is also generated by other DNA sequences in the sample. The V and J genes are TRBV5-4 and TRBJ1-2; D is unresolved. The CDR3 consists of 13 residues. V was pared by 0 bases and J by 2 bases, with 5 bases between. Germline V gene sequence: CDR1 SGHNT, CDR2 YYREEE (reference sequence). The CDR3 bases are TGTGCCAGCAGCTTGGGGCAGAACTATGGCTACACCTTC. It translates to CASSLGQNYGYTF.

In DNA form, the CDR3 reads TGTGCCAGCAGTGAATATATTCAGGGGGGCTACGAGCAGTACTTC. Residues: CASSEYIQGGYEQYF. The chain has TRBV25-1 and TRBJ2-7, with a possible D match to TRBD1 (7 bases). The V end lost 0 bases, the J end lost 3 bases, and 12 bases lay between the germline ends. The CDR3 runs 15 residues. The germline V gene has CDR1 MGHDK and CDR2 SYGVNS.